A single sample gave rise to the 9 T cell receptor beta chains below, sequenced in a study of cytomegalovirus exposure and HLA in healthy donors. PCR involved 60 Vbeta and 13 Jbeta primers. Using immunoSEQ multiplex PCR, the repertoire was profiled, and TCRdb retains in-frame clones only, with some absent. The sample has around 64,000 clones, roughly 74% seen once. Sequencing was carried out using PBMCs. The receptors shown here come from a man aged 18 to 29 in good health and CMV-seropositive.

This sequence joins TRBV6-1 and TRBJ1-1; D gene unclear. V was cut by 3 bases and J by 1 base, with 9 bases left in between. The CDR3 runs 14 residues. Germline values: CDR1 MNHNS, CDR2 SASEGT. This chain's CDR3 is CASSDSGGNTEAFF. CDR3 nucleotide sequence: TGTGCCAGCAGTGATAGCGGCGGGAACACTGAAGCTTTCTTT.

The chain is built from TRBV30 and TRBJ1-3, with D hard to call. Germline loops: CDR1 GTSNPN, CDR2 SVGIG (reference sequence). The CDR3 sequence is 14 residues long. The V end lost 2 bases, the J end lost 3 bases, and 11 bases lay between the germline ends. The CDR3 nucleotides read TGTGCCTGGAGTCCCGAGGTGTATGGAAACACCATATATTTT. This translates into CAWSPEVYGNTIYF. The complete variable domain, with remaining parts taken from reference TRBV30 and TRBJ1-3, reads SQTIHQWPATLVQPVGSPLSLECTVEGTSNPNLYWYRQAAGRGLQLLFYSVGIGQISSEVPQNLSASRPQDRQFILSSKKLLLSDSGFYLCAWSPEVYGNTIYFGEGSWLTVV.

The V gene is TRBV19, the J gene TRBJ1-2; possibly TRBD1 for D (6 bases). CDR1 is LNHDA and CDR2 is SQIVND in the germline V gene (reference sequence). The CDR3 loop spans 13 amino acids. V shed 10 bases and J shed 7 bases, with 19 bases lying between them. In DNA form, the CDR3 reads TGTGCCACAAATTCGGGACATTTGCGTGGCTACACCTTC. Amino acid sequence: CATNSGHLRGYTF.

This chain joins TRBV5-6 and TRBJ2-3, with D possibly being TRBD1 (5 bases). CDR3 length equals 18 residues. The V gene's germline CDR1 is SGHDT and CDR2 YYEEEE. Trimming shortened V by 2 bases and J by 0 bases, and 19 bases separated the two germline ends. The CDR3 region has the DNA TGTGCCAGCAGCTTAAGGGGCAGCTCTTACCGTAGCACAGATACGCAGTATTTT. This gives the protein CASSLRGSSYRSTDTQYF.

The sample holds a few counts of this clone. DNA for the CDR3: TGTGCCACCAGCTCGGGACTCGGAACTGAAAAACTGTTTTTT. This codes for CATSSGLGTEKLFF. The chain is built from TRBV15 and TRBJ1-4; TRBD1 might be the D (5 bases). Germline loops: CDR1 LNHNV, CDR2 YYDKDF (reference sequence). The CDR3 length is 14 residues. Trimming left V 5 bases short and J 7 bases short, with 14 bases between. Full variable domain (remainder filled in from reference TRBV15 and TRBJ1-4): DAMVIQNPRYQVTQFGKPVTLSCSQTLNHNVMYWYQQKSSQAPKLLFHYYDKDFNNEADTPDNFQSRRPNTSFCFLDIRSPGLGDTAMYLCATSSGLGTEKLFFGSGTQLSVL.

This chain uses TRBV27 with TRBJ1-5; 11 bases align to TRBD1. This CDR3 has 15 amino acids. Germline CDR1 is MNHEY and CDR2 is SMNVEV (reference sequence). Losses at the gene ends were 8 bases for V and 4 bases for J; bases not matched to a gene: 7. Written as DNA, the CDR3 is TGTGCCAGCTCCCCGGACAGGGGGCGGAATCAGCCCCAGCATTTT. Protein product: CASSPDRGRNQPQHF.

The rearrangement links TRBV30 to TRBJ1-1; TRBD1 is a possible D gene (5 bases). This CDR3 region has 11 residues. Trimming cost V 0 bases and J 8 bases, with 7 bases left between them. Germline CDR1 is GTSNPN and CDR2 is SVGIG (reference sequence). CDR3 nucleotides: TGTGCCTGGAGTGTACGGGGGGAAGCTTTCTTT. This gives the protein CAWSVRGEAFF.

The count of this clone is one. The V gene is TRBV7-8, the J gene TRBJ2-1; 10 bases match TRBD2. The CDR3 contains 16 residues. V was clipped by 2 bases and J by 5 bases; unmatched bases: 6. The V gene's germline CDR1 is SGHVS and CDR2 FQNEAQ. The CDR3 is CASSLILLAGDNEQFF. The CDR3 nucleotides are TGTGCCAGCAGCTTAATTTTGCTAGCGGGAGACAATGAGCAGTTCTTC.

The V gene is TRBV27, the J gene TRBJ1-2; the D gene is possibly TRBD1 (5 bases). The V end was cut by 5 bases, the J end by 7 bases, with 8 bases between. The CDR3 loop spans 11 amino acids. Germline V gene sequence: CDR1 MNHEY, CDR2 SMNVEV (reference sequence). CDR3 nucleotide sequence: TGTGCCAGCAGTAGGGGATTTGGCTACACCTTC. Translated, it gives CASSRGFGYTF.